This is a list of T cell receptor beta chains from one sample in a study of vaccination and CD4 T cells after COVID-19. TCRdb fed the PCR reads into MiXCR, producing one record per CDR3 protein. The table includes about 6,100 distinct CDR3 sequences, 49% detected once. These TCRs are of unknown antigen specificity. Input material: CD4+ T cells from blood, cultured in vitro. The source of these receptors is a human donor in good health. The CDR3 runs from the conserved cysteine through the conserved F or W. Size tells how often a clone was seen (once, few, many) or the class of an expanded clone, and some rows leave it out.

clone size	J gene	V gene	CDR3 protein
-	TRBJ2-1	TRBV14	CASSHTRLVLHNEQFF
-	TRBJ1-1	TRBV7-2	CASGTSLTGSMNTEAFF
-	TRBJ2-7	TRBV5-6	CASSGPGSSYEQYF
-	TRBJ1-1	TRBV20-1	CSARDIGPNTEAFF
-	TRBJ1-4	TRBV6-1	CASTRSLGGSEKLFF
-	TRBJ1-3	TRBV7-8	CASTRGDPGNTIYF
-	TRBJ1-2	TRBV5-6	CASSPWTVRYGYTF
few	TRBJ2-2	TRBV15	CATSRETGVPGELFF
-	TRBJ2-2	TRBV5-1	CASSLARTSGFGELFF
-	TRBJ1-2	TRBV28	CASSSTSGAWGYTF
once	TRBJ1-1	TRBV6-1	CASWESTTPNTEAFF
-	TRBJ1-2	TRBV14	CASSQGWPYGYTF
-	TRBJ1-5	TRBV6-1	CASSDPGTGALSRNQPQHF
-	TRBJ2-2	TRBV6-1	CASSEVGTGELFF
-	TRBJ1-5	TRBV5-8	CASSSGQGLVYSNQPQHF
few	TRBJ1-1	TRBV19	CASSIRTGPGTEAFF
-	TRBJ1-6	TRBV11-2	CASSSSDRGSYNSPLHF
-	TRBJ2-5	TRBV19	CASKNREETQYF
once	TRBJ1-2	TRBV5-6	CASSLGTRWNYGYTF
-	TRBJ2-7	TRBV7-9	CASSVKTGIGEQYF
-	TRBJ1-1	TRBV6-1	CASSFDVGSTEAFF
-	TRBJ1-2	TRBV2	CASSASRKPYGYTF
-	TRBJ1-1	TRBV11-2	CASSLDRAGATGEAFF
-	TRBJ1-3	TRBV27	CASGGYGSGNTIYF
-	TRBJ2-5	TRBV15	CATSRERGETQYF
few	TRBJ1-1	TRBV5-4	CASSFGTEDTEAFF
-	TRBJ1-5	TRBV6-2/TRBV6-3	CASSYLRDRGPKRSNQPQHF
-	TRBJ2-7	TRBV20-1	CSASGSYEQYF
once	TRBJ1-1	TRBV18	CASSPGTGGTEAFF
-	TRBJ1-2	TRBV7-9	CASSLAGNYGYTF
-	TRBJ1-2	TRBV7-9	CASSLELGTGSNYGYTF
-	TRBJ1-1	TRBV19	CVSISATEAFF
-	TRBJ2-7	TRBV20-1	CSARLRATSPYEQYF
-	TRBJ1-1	TRBV20-1	CSARGDTEAFF
-	TRBJ2-5	TRBV2	CASKGGVFQETQYF
-	TRBJ2-2	TRBV2	CASTRQGTGELFF
-	TRBJ1-6	TRBV29-1	CSVDLRDRGRRPDSPLHF
-	TRBJ2-5	TRBV27	CASSLSGQGETQYF
few	TRBJ1-1	TRBV10-3	CAIRGGQGDTEAFF
-	TRBJ2-7	TRBV12-3/TRBV12-4	CASSLALKPYEQYF
-	TRBJ2-1	TRBV24-1	CATSDFPGPAQFF
-	TRBJ1-1	TRBV6-5	CASSYNLGAFF
few	TRBJ1-6	TRBV20-1	CSASGSYNSPLHF